One and the same sample provided the 28 T cell receptor beta chains below, sequenced in a study of blood T cell repertoires in COVID-19. The method was immunoSEQ multiplex PCR; TCRdb's version includes in-frame clones alone and lacks a portion of them. This sample has fewer than 150,000 clones, with 75% to 90% found just once. Sequences were obtained from peripheral blood. The receptors stem from a human donor in a cohort sampled during active COVID-19.

The chain employs TRBV7-9 and TRBJ1-1; D may be TRBD1 (5 bases). Germline V CDR1 and CDR2: SEHNR, FQNEAQ (reference sequence). The V end lost 5 bases, the J end lost 4 bases, and 17 bases lay between the germline ends. This CDR3 is 15 amino acids long. The CDR3 sequence: CASSLTGGMGTEAFF. The DNA for the CDR3 is TGTGCCAGCAGCCTAACGGGGGGTATGGGCACTGAAGCTTTCTTT.

This clone occurred a few times. The chain carries TRBV14 and TRBJ2-1; 11 nucleotides align to TRBD1. J was trimmed by 6 bases and V by 3 bases; bases with no gene match: 10. Looked up from germline, CDR1 is SGHDN and CDR2 is FVKESK. The CDR3 has 17 amino acids. CDR3 sequence reads: CASSHTLGQGASNEQFF. DNA for the CDR3: TGTGCCAGCAGCCACACCCTAGGACAGGGGGCTTCCAATGAGCAGTTCTTC.

The V and J genes are TRBV19 and TRBJ2-6; D is undetermined. This CDR3 contains 17 residues. Germline V gene sequence: CDR1 LNHDA, CDR2 SQIVND (reference sequence). Trimming took off 1 base at V and 0 bases at J, with 10 bases between the two ends. The CDR3 region has the DNA TGTGCCAGTAGTATAGGCTCAGGCGTCTCTGGGGCCAACGTCCTGACTTTC. It codes for CASSIGSGVSGANVLTF.

This chain joins TRBV18 and TRBJ1-6; TRBD1 might be the D (5 bases). CDR3 length equals 15 residues. Trimming cost V 0 bases and J 9 bases, with 12 bases left between them. Germline V gene sequence: CDR1 KGHSH, CDR2 LQKENI. This CDR3 reads CASSPPRQGRSPLHF. CDR3 sequence (DNA): TGTGCCAGCTCACCACCGAGGCAGGGCCGTTCACCCCTCCACTTT.

CDR3 nucleotide sequence: TGTGCCAGCAGTGAAGGGCGGGCCCGGGGCTACACCTTC. This codes for CASSEGRARGYTF. The rearrangement links TRBV2 to TRBJ1-2; no reliable D call. This CDR3 region has 13 residues. Trimming stripped 1 base from V and 8 bases from J, with 11 bases between. The germline CDR1 and CDR2 sequences are SNHLY and FYNNEI.

V and J are TRBV7-9 and TRBJ1-2; TRBD1 is a possible D gene (6 bases). The V gene's germline CDR1 is SEHNR and CDR2 FQNEAQ (reference sequence). V gave up 2 bases and J gave up 4 bases, with 14 bases separating them. CDR3 length equals 15 residues. The CDR3 DNA is TGTGCCAGCAGCTTATTGGCAGGGGTTTCCTATGGCTACACCTTC. As protein: CASSLLAGVSYGYTF.

The V and J genes are TRBV7-9 and TRBJ2-3; 7 bases map to TRBD1. The V gene end was trimmed by 8 bases and the J gene end by 2 bases; junction bases not matched to a gene: 4. Germline CDR1 and CDR2: SEHNR and FQNEAQ (reference sequence). This CDR3 has 13 residues. The CDR3 region has the DNA TGTGCCAGCTGGGACAGAATCACAGATACGCAGTATTTT. Translating it yields CASWDRITDTQYF.

The rearrangement uses TRBV27 and TRBJ1-5, with D possibly matching TRBD1 (5 bases). V lost 6 bases, J lost 6 bases, and 15 bases lay in between. Per the germline V gene, CDR1 is MNHEY and CDR2 is SMNVEV (reference sequence). CDR3 size: 14 residues. DNA for the CDR3: TGTGCCAGCAGCCTGAATTGGGGGGGTCAGCCCCAGCATTTT. Its protein product is CASSLNWGGQPQHF.

V is TRBV12-3 or TRBV12-4 and J is TRBJ1-3; D call uncertain. V was pared by 4 bases and J by 1 base, with 5 bases between. The CDR3 runs to 13 residues. This CDR3 is CASSSRSGNTIYF. The CDR3 DNA reads TGTGCCAGCAGTTCTCGGTCTGGAAACACCATATATTTT.

The chain links TRBV9 to TRBJ2-7, with 7 bases identical to TRBD2. The germline CDR1 and CDR2 sequences are SGDLS and YYNGEE. J gave up 8 bases and V 4 bases, and 6 bases lay outside the gene matches. The CDR3 loop spans 12 amino acids. Written as DNA, the CDR3 is TGTGCCAGCAGCCCGCAGGGAGGGAAGCAGTACTTC. Translating it yields CASSPQGGKQYF.

V and J are TRBV2 and TRBJ1-5; TRBD1 might be the D (6 bases). Germline lookup yields CDR1 SNHLY and CDR2 FYNNEI. The CDR3 is 14 residues long. Deletions cut 8 bases from V and 6 bases from J, with 17 bases between. Here the CDR3 reads CASSIIQGIQPQHF. For the CDR3, the DNA is TGTGCCAGCTCCATCATTCAGGGGATTCAGCCCCAGCATTTT. The full variable domain, rest sourced from reference TRBV2 and TRBJ1-5, is EPEVTQTPSHQVTQMGQEVILRCVPISNHLYFYWYRQILGQKVEFLVSFYNNEISEKSEIFDDQFSVERPDGSNFTLKIRSTKLEDSAMYFCASSIIQGIQPQHFGDGTRLSIL.

V and J are TRBV2 and TRBJ2-3; 9 bases line up with TRBD2. The junction had 10 bases not matched to a gene; V was cut back by 9 bases and J by 3 bases. CDR1 is SNHLY, CDR2 FYNNEI, per germline. This CDR3 contains 15 residues. The CDR3 spells CASTRTSAGTDTQYF. The CDR3 nucleotides read TGTGCCAGTACGCGGACTAGCGCGGGGACAGATACGCAGTATTTT.

The V gene is TRBV6-5, the J gene TRBJ2-5, with 8 bases matching TRBD1. Germline V lookup: CDR1 MNHEY, CDR2 SVGAGI. The CDR3 contains 15 residues. With 6 bases clipped from V and 4 bases from J, the junction kept 10 bases outside the gene matches. CDR3 in DNA: TGTGCCAGCAGCCCCCAGACAGGGGTTGGAGAGACCCAGTACTTC. Protein sequence: CASSPQTGVGETQYF.

The rearrangement joins TRBV5-6 to TRBJ1-3; D is ambiguous. V was shortened by 3 bases and J by 6 bases, with 19 bases between the two germline ends. Germline CDR1 and CDR2: SGHDT and YYEEEE. This CDR3 spans 16 amino acids. The CDR3 is CASSWAKASYENTIYF. The CDR3 DNA sequence: TGTGCCAGCAGCTGGGCCAAGGCGTCGTACGAAAACACCATATATTTT.

The chain carries TRBV30 and TRBJ2-7, with 7 bases aligning to TRBD2. Germline loops: CDR1 GTSNPN, CDR2 SVGIG (reference sequence). The CDR3 is 14 residues long. V was pared by 3 bases and J by 0 bases, with 5 bases of the junction left unmatched. The CDR3 region is CAWRTRGGSYEQYF. CDR3 nucleotide sequence: TGTGCCTGGAGAACCCGCGGGGGCTCCTACGAGCAGTACTTC.

The gene calls are TRBV5-1 and TRBJ2-7, with 9 bases fitting TRBD1. The V gene end was trimmed by 0 bases and the J gene end by 3 bases; junction bases not matched to a gene: 4. Looked up from germline, CDR1 is SGHRS and CDR2 is YFSETQ. There are 15 residues in the CDR3. The CDR3 DNA follows: TGCGCCAGCAGCTTGGGGGGACAGGGCGGCTACGAGCAGTACTTC. It translates to CASSLGGQGGYEQYF.

The rearrangement links TRBV20-1 to TRBJ1-1, with 9 bases aligning to TRBD1. The CDR3 length is 11 residues. V lost 5 bases and J lost 11; bases outside the gene matches: 6. CDR1 DFQATT and CDR2 SNEGSKA come from the germline V gene (reference sequence). The CDR3 nucleotides read TGCAGTGCTGGGGACAGGGTACGGGCTTTCTTT. Amino acid sequence: CSAGDRVRAFF.

The chain is built from TRBV16 and TRBJ2-1, with D possibly being TRBD2 (6 bases). The CDR3 contains 14 residues. Germline assignment: CDR1 KGHSY and CDR2 FQNENV. V shed 4 bases and J shed 9 bases, with 16 bases lying between them. The CDR3 protein is CASSRIGGRGEQFF. As DNA, the CDR3 is TGTGCCAGCAGCCGCATTGGGGGGAGAGGTGAGCAGTTCTTC.

This clone was detected only a few times. CDR3 sequence reads: CASSHQGPPGELFF. The CDR3 region has the DNA TGTGCCAGCAGCCACCAGGGGCCCCCCGGGGAGCTGTTTTTT. The chain couples TRBV3-1 (or the pseudogene TRBV3-2) to TRBJ2-2; D may be TRBD1 (6 bases). The CDR3 covers 14 residues. Germline CDR1 is LGHDT and CDR2 is YNNKEL (reference sequence). V was clipped by 3 bases and J by 6 bases, with 11 bases between them.

The rearrangement joins TRBV29-1 to TRBJ2-1, with TRBD2 matching over 10 bases. Losses at the gene ends were 3 bases for V and 8 bases for J; bases not matched to a gene: 10. This CDR3 comprises 15 residues. The V gene's germline CDR1 is SQVTM and CDR2 ANQGSEA. CDR3 nucleotide sequence: TGCAGCGTTGAGGGTCCTAGCGGGAGTAGGTATGAGCAGTTCTTC. As protein: CSVEGPSGSRYEQFF.

The CDR3 here is CSVGTGLLPYTQYF. DNA for the CDR3: TGCAGCGTTGGGACAGGGCTTCTACCCTATACGCAGTATTTT. This chain links TRBV29-1 with TRBJ2-3, with TRBD1 identical over 8 bases. The CDR3 covers 14 residues. The germline CDR1 and CDR2 sequences are SQVTM and ANQGSEA. The V and J ends lost 4 bases and 7 bases, in that order; junction bases with no gene match: 10.

V and J are TRBV6-5 and TRBJ2-7; 8 nucleotides agree with TRBD2. V trimming: 4 bases; J trimming: 6 bases; junction bases outside the gene matches: 11. There are 15 residues in the CDR3. Germline V CDR1 and CDR2: MNHEY, SVGAGI. Here the CDR3 DNA reads TGTGCCAGCAGTTCAAGCCCGGGACTAGGTTTCGAGCAGTACTTC. The encoded protein is CASSSSPGLGFEQYF.

This sequence joins TRBV27 and TRBJ2-1; 10 positions agree with TRBD1. The CDR3 is made up of 18 amino acids. V lost 3 bases and J lost 8; bases outside the gene matches: 16. From germline, CDR1 is MNHEY and CDR2 SMNVEV (reference sequence). DNA of the CDR3: TGTGCCAGCAGTTTGCGATACCTGGGACAGGGGATTTTGGATGAGCAGTTCTTC. Its protein is CASSLRYLGQGILDEQFF.

The V gene is TRBV19, the J gene TRBJ1-6; TRBD1 matches at 7 bases. The CDR3 contains 16 residues. The V gene's germline CDR1 is LNHDA and CDR2 SQIVND (reference sequence). V lost 1 base and J lost 12; bases outside the gene matches: 12. The CDR3 region is CASSIARDSYGQPLHF. The CDR3 bases are TGTGCCAGTAGTATAGCCCGGGACAGTTACGGTCAACCCCTCCACTTT.

The chain joins TRBV10-3 to TRBJ2-1; D may be TRBD2 (7 bases). CDR3 length equals 12 residues. Germline CDR1 is ENHRY and CDR2 is SYGVKD. V lost 7 bases and J 8 bases, leaving 12 bases between the germline ends. The CDR3 reads CAINGGGYEQFF. The CDR3 DNA is TGTGCCATCAATGGCGGGGGCTATGAGCAGTTCTTC.

V is TRBV11-2 and J is TRBJ2-1; D not resolved. The CDR3 is 14 residues long. Per germline, CDR1 SGHAT and CDR2 FQNNGV. Trimming pared 0 bases from V and 3 bases from J, leaving 6 bases between. CDR3 bases: TGTGCCAGCAGCTTAGATGGCTTCTACAATGAGCAGTTCTTC. Translated, it gives CASSLDGFYNEQFF.

J is TRBJ2-7 and V is TRBV10-1; weak D call: TRBD1 (6 bases). The ends were cut back, 5 bases at V and 2 bases at J, with 10 bases in the middle. Germline V gene lookup returns CDR1 WNHNN and CDR2 SYGVQD (reference sequence). CDR3 size: 13 residues. The CDR3 here is CASSRYRAYEQYF. The CDR3, as DNA: TGCGCCAGCAGTAGGTACAGGGCCTACGAGCAGTACTTC.

The chain is built from TRBV3-1 (or the pseudogene TRBV3-2) and TRBJ1-1; no clear D. The germline gives CDR1 LGHDT, CDR2 YNNKEL (reference sequence). CDR3 length: 13 amino acids. V lost 1 base and J lost 0, with 3 bases in between. The CDR3 region is CASSQALNTEAFF. CDR3 coding DNA: TGTGCCAGCAGCCAAGCTCTGAACACTGAAGCTTTCTTT.